Each of the 26 T cell receptor beta chains below was sequenced from the same sample in a study of spatial heterogeneity in lung cancer. The time point denotes: blood at routine non-recurrence follow-up after resection. TCRdb ran MiXCR on the 5' RACE reads and lists one entry per CDR3 protein. In the table there are roughly 71,000 distinct CDR3 sequences, 8% to 9.5% of which are singletons. Specimen: PBMCs, collected at follow-up. Receptors were obtained from a female donor with early-stage non-small cell lung cancer.

This clonotype has at least ten counts. CDR3: CSVQGQGKTDTQYF. CDR3 nucleotide sequence: TGCAGCGTTCAGGGACAGGGTAAAACAGATACGCAGTATTTT. The chain is built from TRBV29-1 and TRBJ2-3; 9 bases align to TRBD1. Germline trimming cut 5 bases from V and 3 bases from J; bases unmatched to any gene: 6. This CDR3 region has 14 residues. Germline V gene data show CDR1 as SQVTM and CDR2 as ANQGSEA.

This clonotype appeared once. An end of the junction differs from the germline gene, which may be a read error. This chain connects TRBV2 to TRBJ2-5; possibly TRBD1 for D (5 bases). The CDR3 consists of 14 residues. The germline V gene has CDR1 SNHLY and CDR2 FYNNEI. The CDR3 loop reads CASSSQGMQENQYF. The CDR3 coding sequence is TGTGCCAGCAGTTCTCAGGGTATGCAAGAGAACCAGTACTTC.

The sample holds a few counts of this clonotype. This chain uses TRBV13 with TRBJ2-7; a weak D match, TRBD2 (5 bases). The length of the CDR3 is 11 residues. The germline gives CDR1 PRHDT, CDR2 FYEKMQ (reference sequence). The ends were cut back, 8 bases at V and 6 bases at J, with 11 bases in the middle. The CDR3 region is CASSGYGEQYF. The DNA of the CDR3 is TGTGCCAGCTCGGGGTACGGCGAGCAGTACTTC.

In this sample, this clonotype turned up many times. CDR3 sequence (DNA): TGCAGCGTTGGAGGGACAGGGGCCACTGAAGCTTTCTTT. Its translation is CSVGGTGATEAFF. The rearrangement links TRBV29-1 to TRBJ1-1, with 10 bases lining up with TRBD1. Germline CDR1 SQVTM, CDR2 ANQGSEA. This CDR3 contains 13 residues. J was trimmed by 4 bases and V by 4 bases; bases with no gene match: 3.

V usage is TRBV5-1 and J usage is TRBJ1-6, with unresolved D. CDR1 is SGHRS, CDR2 YFSETQ, per germline. This CDR3 has 14 residues. Trimming shortened V by 5 bases and J by 9 bases, and 15 bases separated the two germline ends. CDR3 nucleotide sequence: TGCGCCAGCAGTTTCGAGCAGATCTCTTCACCCCTCCACTTT. Its protein product is CASSFEQISSPLHF. Variable domain in full (rest from reference TRBV5-1 and TRBJ1-6): KAGVTQTPRYLIKTRGQQVTLSCSPISGHRSVSWYQQTPGQGLQFLFEYFSETQRNKGNFPGRFSGRQFSNSRSEMNVSTLELGDSALYLCASSFEQISSPLHFGNGTRLTVT.

The table lists this clonotype with a few counts. The chain recombines TRBV20-1 with TRBJ1-5, with D unresolved. The ends were cut back, 3 bases at V and 5 bases at J, with 11 bases in the middle. There are 13 residues in the CDR3. Looked up from germline, CDR1 is DFQATT and CDR2 is SNEGSKA (reference sequence). The CDR3 loop reads CSASWSYDQPQHF. For the CDR3, the DNA is TGCAGTGCTAGTTGGAGTTACGATCAGCCCCAGCATTTT.

The chain has TRBV28 and TRBJ1-2; D is possibly TRBD1 (5 bases). V was clipped by 6 bases and J by 7 bases, with 21 bases between them. There are 15 residues in the CDR3. Germline V CDR1 and CDR2: MDHEN, SYDVKM. CDR3 bases: TGTGCCAGCAGCACCTCCGGGGCGGCCTACGTTGGCTACACCTTC. Translated: CASSTSGAAYVGYTF.

This clonotype was detected many times. The chain links TRBV11-2 to TRBJ1-1; D gene uncertain. V lost 5 bases and J 7 bases, leaving 14 bases between the germline ends. This CDR3 comprises 13 residues. Germline CDR1 and CDR2: SGHAT and FQNNGV. CDR3 region: CASSPGPQFEAFF. CDR3 DNA sequence: TGTGCCAGCAGCCCCGGGCCCCAGTTTGAAGCTTTCTTT.

This clonotype was counted ten times or more. The chain couples TRBV20-1 to TRBJ2-7; tentatively, D is TRBD1 (6 bases). There are 13 residues in the CDR3. From germline, CDR1 is DFQATT and CDR2 SNEGSKA (reference sequence). Trimming took off 3 bases at V and 2 bases at J, with 11 bases between the two ends. CDR3 sequence (DNA): TGCAGTGCTAGTTCCGGGACAACCTACGAGCAGTACTTC. This gives the protein CSASSGTTYEQYF.

The J gene is TRBJ2-7, the V gene TRBV4-2; TRBD2 matches at 7 bases. The J segment lost 6 bases and the V segment lost 1 base, leaving 9 bases of the junction unmatched. Germline V gene lookup returns CDR1 LGHNA and CDR2 YNFKEQ. This CDR3 comprises 15 residues. CDR3 in amino acids: CASSQAGDYMIEQYF. DNA for the CDR3: TGTGCCAGCAGCCAAGCGGGGGACTATATGATCGAGCAGTACTTC.

This clonotype was recorded at least ten times. The rearrangement uses TRBV10-3 and TRBJ1-4, with a tentative D call TRBD1 (5 bases). V lost 8 bases and J 8 bases, leaving 24 bases between the germline ends. CDR1 ENHRY and CDR2 SYGVKD come from the germline V gene. This CDR3 is built from 16 residues. The CDR3, as DNA: TGTGCCATCCTAAGGGAGGGGAAAATCCCTTTAGAAAAACTGTTTTTT. This codes for CAILREGKIPLEKLFF.

This clonotype was seen at least ten times. This chain links TRBV2 with TRBJ2-5, with a possible D match to TRBD2 (6 bases). Trimming cost V 7 bases and J 4 bases, with 16 bases left between them. The length of the CDR3 is 14 residues. Germline loops: CDR1 SNHLY, CDR2 FYNNEI. For the CDR3, the DNA is TGTGCCAGCATTCGGGGGACCACCCGAGAGACCCAGTACTTC. Amino acids: CASIRGTTRETQYF.

The CDR3 nucleotides read TGTGCCAGCAGCGTAGGCGTGGGGGTGCAGAGAGAGACCCAGTACTTC. It specifies CASSVGVGVQRETQYF. The V call is TRBV9, the J call TRBJ2-5, with D perhaps TRBD1 or TRBD2 (5 bases each). The V end lost 0 bases, the J end lost 4 bases, and 16 bases lay between the germline ends. CDR3 length: 16 amino acids. The germline V gene encodes CDR1 SGDLS and CDR2 YYNGEE.

This clonotype came up many times. Mismatch with germline at one junction end may stem from a read error. This chain connects TRBV7-2 to TRBJ1-2, with 7 bases that match TRBD1. The CDR3 runs to 14 residues. The germline V gene encodes CDR1 SGHTA and CDR2 FQGNSA. Here the CDR3 DNA reads TGTGCCAGCAGCGGACGACAGGGAAAAATAGAGTCGGCCTTC. It specifies CASSGRQGKIESAF.

In this sample, this clonotype turned up many times. The chain recombines TRBV27 with TRBJ2-2; D unclear. This CDR3 has 13 amino acids. CDR1 and CDR2 (germline): MNHEY, SMNVEV (reference sequence). The V end lost 6 bases, the J end lost 4 bases, and 9 bases lay between the germline ends. The CDR3 nucleotides are TGTGCCAGCAGGCTCCTGAGCACCGGGGAGCTGTTTTTT. Its protein product is CASRLLSTGELFF.

This clonotype has at least ten counts. The chain is built from TRBV30 and TRBJ1-5; 10 bases are shared with TRBD1. The ends lost 2 bases at V and 3 bases at J; junction bases unmatched: 4. In germline, CDR1 is GTSNPN, CDR2 SVGIG (reference sequence). The CDR3 length is 15 residues. CDR3 bases: TGTGCCTGGAGTACAGGGACAGGGGACAATCAGCCCCAGCATTTT. This sequence encodes CAWSTGTGDNQPQHF.

The chain is built from TRBV2 and TRBJ1-1; the D is unclear. The germline gives CDR1 SNHLY, CDR2 FYNNEI. The CDR3 has 11 residues. Trimming took off 0 bases at V and 8 bases at J, with 4 bases between the two ends. The CDR3 loop reads CASSEALEAFF. The CDR3 bases are TGTGCCAGCAGTGAAGCGTTGGAAGCTTTCTTT.

This clonotype was seen ten or more times. The V and J genes are TRBV5-5 and TRBJ2-1; 13 bases agree with TRBD2. The germline V gene has CDR1 SGHKS and CDR2 YYEKEE (reference sequence). The CDR3 has 14 amino acids. J gave up 8 bases and V 4 bases, and 3 bases lay outside the gene matches. CDR3 loop: CASSKLAGGDEQFF. CDR3 nucleotides: TGTGCCAGCAGCAAACTAGCGGGAGGGGATGAGCAGTTCTTC. The variable domain in full, completed from reference TRBV5-5 and TRBJ2-1, reads DAGVTQSPTHLIKTRGQQVTLRCSPISGHKSVSWYQQVLGQGPQFIFQYYEKEERGRGNFPDRFSARQFPNYSSELNVNALLLGDSALYLCASSKLAGGDEQFFGPGTRLTVL.

This clonotype was observed a few times. V is TRBV20-1 and J is TRBJ2-1; 9 bases agree with TRBD2. This CDR3 has 15 amino acids. Germline trimming cut 6 bases from V and 5 bases from J; bases unmatched to any gene: 11. Per the germline V gene, CDR1 is DFQATT and CDR2 is SNEGSKA (reference sequence). The CDR3, as DNA: TGCAGTGCCGCCATGCGGGGGGGGTCACACAATGAGCAGTTCTTC. Translating it yields CSAAMRGGSHNEQFF.

This clonotype has a count of ten or more. This chain connects TRBV29-1 to TRBJ1-1; the D is unclear. Germline CDR1 SQVTM, CDR2 ANQGSEA. The CDR3 covers 12 residues. Trimming removed 4 bases from V and 0 bases from J, with 6 bases in between. CDR3 protein: CSVGTLNTEAFF. The CDR3, as DNA: TGCAGCGTTGGGACGTTGAACACTGAAGCTTTCTTT. Full variable domain (outside the CDR3, taken from reference TRBV29-1 and TRBJ1-1): SAVISQKPSRDICQRGTSLTIQCQVDSQVTMMFWYRQQPGQSLTLIATANQGSEATYESGFVIDKFPISRPNLTFSTLTVSNMSPEDSSIYLCSVGTLNTEAFFGQGTRLTVV.

At least ten counts were recorded for this clonotype. This chain connects TRBV19 to TRBJ1-1; 8 bases map to TRBD1. The CDR3 consists of 19 residues. The V gene's germline CDR1 is LNHDA and CDR2 SQIVND (reference sequence). The trim removed 0 bases at V and 3 bases at J, leaving 15 bases unmatched. Here the CDR3 DNA reads TGTGCCAGTAGTATAGATCTGCGCCAGGACAGGGTGTTCTACACTGAAGCTTTCTTT. It translates to CASSIDLRQDRVFYTEAFF. Filled out from reference TRBV19 and TRBJ1-1, the complete variable domain reads DGGITQSPKYLFRKEGQNVTLSCEQNLNHDAMYWYRQDPGQGLRLIYYSQIVNDFQKGDIAEGYSVSREKKESFPLTVTSAQKNPTAFYLCASSIDLRQDRVFYTEAFFGQGTRLTVV.

This clonotype has at least ten counts. The junction departs from germline at one end; a sequencing error may be responsible. V gene TRBV7-7 combines with J gene TRBJ2-3; D possibly corresponds to TRBD1 (5 bases). This CDR3 spans 14 amino acids. The germline CDR1 and CDR2 sequences are SSHAT and FNYEAQ (reference sequence). CDR3 DNA: TGTGCTAGCAGCTTAGGGGCCGGCGCAGATACGCAGTATTTT. It yields the protein CASSLGAGADTQYF. The variable domain in full, with the rest retrieved from reference TRBV7-7 and TRBJ2-3, is GAGVSQSPRYKVTKRGQDVTLRCDPISSHATLYWYQQALGQGPEFLTYFNYEAQPDKSGLPSDRFSAERPEGSISTLTIQRTEQRDSAMYRCASSLGAGADTQYFGPGTRLTVL.

In its sample, this clonotype was seen a few times. The rearrangement links TRBV19 to TRBJ1-2; D possibly corresponds to TRBD1 (6 bases). Germline V gene lookup returns CDR1 LNHDA and CDR2 SQIVND (reference sequence). This CDR3 region has 14 residues. The V and J ends lost 6 bases and 4 bases respectively, with 15 bases between them. This CDR3 is CASRTSQGSYGYTF. CDR3 in DNA: TGTGCCAGTAGGACTTCACAGGGAAGCTATGGCTACACCTTC.

The chain uses TRBV5-1 and TRBJ2-7, with TRBD1 matching 11 bases. With 4 bases clipped from V and 4 bases from J, the junction kept 4 bases outside the gene matches. Germline lookup yields CDR1 SGHRS and CDR2 YFSETQ. This CDR3 has 14 residues. CDR3 DNA sequence: TGCGCCAGCAGCCAGGACAGGGGGCTATACGAGCAGTACTTC. It translates to CASSQDRGLYEQYF.

The rearrangement joins TRBV5-1 to TRBJ1-2; D uncertain. V lost 2 bases and J 8 bases, leaving 13 bases between the germline ends. The CDR3 is 13 residues long. From germline, CDR1 is SGHRS and CDR2 YFSETQ. CDR3 amino acids: CASSLGAIRGYTF. The CDR3 coding sequence is TGCGCCAGCAGCTTAGGAGCAATCAGGGGCTACACCTTC.

In this sample, this clonotype turned up many times. The V call is TRBV7-3, the J call TRBJ2-6; D might be TRBD1 or TRBD2, each matching 5 bases. This CDR3 region has 17 residues. CDR1 is SGHTA and CDR2 is FQGTGA in the germline V gene. With 2 bases removed from V and 0 bases from J, the gap between germline ends came to 11 bases. In DNA, the CDR3 is TGTGCCAGCAGCTTAGGGGACCCCGCCTCTGGGGCCAACGTCCTGACTTTC. Translation gives CASSLGDPASGANVLTF.